The T cell receptor beta chain described here comes from a study of blood T cell repertoires in COVID-19. Overall study: Nucleic acid was either cDNA or gDNA, and it came from T cells, B-cell-depleted T cells, or PBMCs.

In the original workflow: Estimates of nucleated cell counts were drawn from the amplification of reference gene primers. Assay used: immunoSEQ multiplex PCR; TCRdb lists only in-frame clones, some missing. D and trimming were read from the DNA, whereas the V and J calls and clone size are those reported in that table. The table lists over 100,000 clones, over 60% of them singletons, with about 4.7% in the top ten. Germline CDR1 and CDR2: SGDLS and YYNGEE. The CDR3 runs 14 residues. The V gene end was trimmed by 0 bases and the J gene end by 7 bases; junction bases not matched to a gene: 4. The receptor's source is a human donor in a cohort sampled during active or convalescent COVID-19. This rearrangement joins TRBV9 to TRBJ2-4; 7 nucleotides line up with TRBD1. The sample consisted of peripheral blood. CDR3 sequence: CASSVEATGNIQYF. CDR3 bases: TGTGCCAGCAGCGTAGAGGCGACAGGGAACATTCAGTACTTC.